This entry lists 31 T cell receptor beta chains sequenced from one sample in a study of T cell repertoires in cytomegalovirus infection. TCRdb re-analysed the reads in MiXCR, keeping a single row per CDR3 protein. The table includes some 940,000 distinct CDR3 sequences, roughly 30% detected once. The antigens these receptors bind are not known. The material sequenced was cultured CD8+ T cells from PBMCs, taken from culture after CMV antigen stimulation. Every receptor here comes from a human donor in good health (CMV status not recorded). Some clones in this sample may be carry-over from other donors' samples.

The chain has TRBV6-4 and TRBJ2-1; 9 positions match TRBD2. The CDR3 length is 16 residues. The junction had 7 bases not matched to a gene; V was cut back by 0 bases and J by 7 bases. Germline V lookup: CDR1 MRHNA, CDR2 SNTAGT. The CDR3 loop reads CASSDSSLAGWNEQFF. CDR3 sequence (DNA): TGTGCCAGCAGTGACTCGAGTCTAGCGGGGTGGAATGAGCAGTTCTTC.

This clonotype has more than one count but fewer than ten. This chain joins TRBV12-3 or TRBV12-4 and TRBJ2-7; the match to TRBD1 covers 8 bases. The J segment lost 4 bases and the V segment lost 4 bases, leaving 6 bases of the junction unmatched. The CDR3 totals 14 residues. CDR3 amino acids: CASSSRQGRYEQYF. The CDR3, as DNA: TGTGCCAGCAGTTCAAGACAGGGGCGTTACGAGCAGTACTTC.

On this clonotype: A much larger clone sits a single nucleotide away, making a read error possible. The chain carries TRBV7-6 and TRBJ1-2; 7 bases agree with TRBD1. The CDR3 sequence is 18 residues long. Germline lookup yields CDR1 SGHVS and CDR2 FNYEAQ. For the CDR3, the DNA is TGTGTCAGCAGCCTCAGAGGGGGGCGAGGGGACAGACAAAATGGCTACACCTTC. It is translated as CVSSLRGGRGDRQNGYTF. Filled out from reference TRBV7-6 and TRBJ1-2, the complete variable domain reads GAGVSQSPRYKVTKRGQDVALRCDPISGHVSLYWYRQALGQGPEFLTYFNYEAQQDKSGLPNDRFSAERPEGSISTLTIQRTEQRDSAMYRCVSSLRGGRGDRQNGYTFGSGTRLTVV.

The genes are TRBV12-3 or TRBV12-4 and TRBJ2-1; D possibly corresponds to TRBD1 (6 bases). The CDR3 length is 17 residues. Trimming removed 5 bases at V and 6 bases at J, with 23 bases between. CDR3 bases: TGTGCCAGCAGTGAATACCGACAGGAGGAGGATTTCAATGAGCAGTTCTTC. The encoded protein is CASSEYRQEEDFNEQFF.

This clonotype came up a few times. The rearrangement uses TRBV5-6 and TRBJ1-4; no firm D call. CDR3 size: 13 residues. Germline V gene sequence: CDR1 SGHDT, CDR2 YYEEEE. The V end was cut by 1 base, the J end by 5 bases, with 6 bases between. CDR3 nucleotide sequence: TGTGCCAGCAGCTTGTTTGTGAATGAAAAACTGTTTTTT. Its translation is CASSLFVNEKLFF. The complete variable domain, with remaining parts taken from reference TRBV5-6 and TRBJ1-4, reads DAGVTQSPTHLIKTRGQQVTLRCSPKSGHDTVSWYQQALGQGPQFIFQYYEEEERQRGNFPDRFSGHQFPNYSSELNVNALLLGDSALYLCASSLFVNEKLFFGSGTQLSVL.

V gene TRBV10-3 combines with J gene TRBJ1-3; a possible D gene is TRBD1 (5 bases). Between the trimmed V and J ends, which lost 7 bases and 0 bases, there was a span of 13 bases. CDR1 and CDR2 from the germline V gene are ENHRY and SYGVKD. There are 15 residues in the CDR3. The CDR3 region is CAITEQGHSGNTIYF. DNA of the CDR3: TGTGCCATCACCGAGCAGGGCCACTCTGGAAACACCATATATTTT.

This clonotype was recorded many times. The chain is built from TRBV7-2 and TRBJ2-3; 13 bases fit TRBD2. The CDR3 loop spans 18 amino acids. Germline lookup yields CDR1 SGHTA and CDR2 FQGNSA. V was pared by 4 bases and J by 5 bases, with 12 bases of the junction left unmatched. The CDR3 DNA sequence: TGTGCCAGCAGCTCCCTCCCCGGGACTAGCGGGGAGGGAGATACGCAGTATTTT. This gives the protein CASSSLPGTSGEGDTQYF.

The rearrangement joins TRBV2 to TRBJ1-1; 7 positions agree with TRBD1. Germline CDR1 reads SNHLY; CDR2 reads FYNNEI. V shed 6 bases and J 8 bases; nucleotides not matched to a gene: 9. The CDR3 runs 13 residues. This CDR3 is CASRGRDSREAFF. DNA of the CDR3: TGTGCCAGCAGGGGGAGGGACAGCAGGGAAGCTTTCTTT. The complete variable domain, with remaining parts taken from reference TRBV2 and TRBJ1-1, reads EPEVTQTPSHQVTQMGQEVILRCVPISNHLYFYWYRQILGQKVEFLVSFYNNEISEKSEIFDDQFSVERPDGSNFTLKIRSTKLEDSAMYFCASRGRDSREAFFGQGTRLTVV.

This clonotype has more than one count but fewer than ten. The rearrangement joins TRBV12-5 to TRBJ2-7, with 10 bases that match TRBD1. Germline assignment: CDR1 LGHNT and CDR2 FRNRAP. The CDR3 loop spans 16 amino acids. The V gene end was trimmed by 4 bases and the J gene end by 3 bases; junction bases not matched to a gene: 9. CDR3 region: CASGYPPGQGDYEQYF. The CDR3 region has the DNA TGTGCTAGTGGTTACCCTCCCGGACAGGGGGACTACGAGCAGTACTTC. The variable domain in full, completed from reference TRBV12-5 and TRBJ2-7, reads DARVTQTPRHKVTEMGQEVTMRCQPILGHNTVFWYRQTMMQGLELLAYFRNRAPLDDSGMPKDRFSAEMPDATLATLKIQPSEPRDSAVYFCASGYPPGQGDYEQYFGPGTRLTVT.

This clonotype appeared a few times. The genes are TRBV5-4 and TRBJ2-7; D gene uncertain. The ends were cut back, 1 base at V and 4 bases at J, with 15 bases in the middle. The germline CDR1 and CDR2 sequences are SGHNT and YYREEE (reference sequence). The CDR3 contains 15 residues. The CDR3 reads CASSLRAAASYEQYF. DNA for the CDR3: TGTGCCAGCAGCTTGAGGGCAGCAGCCTCGTACGAGCAGTACTTC. The variable domain in full, with the rest retrieved from reference TRBV5-4 and TRBJ2-7, is ETGVTQSPTHLIKTRGQQVTLRCSSQSGHNTVSWYQQALGQGPQFIFQYYREEENGRGNFPPRFSGLQFPNYSSELNVNALELDDSALYLCASSLRAAASYEQYFGPGTRLTVT.

This clonotype was observed a single time. This sequence joins TRBV7-8 and TRBJ1-5; D may be TRBD1 (5 bases). Germline V lookup: CDR1 SGHVS, CDR2 FQNEAQ. The CDR3 length is 14 residues. V was shortened by 1 base and J by 8 bases, with 12 bases between the two germline ends. The CDR3 is CASSLEDWGKPQHF. The CDR3 nucleotides are TGTGCCAGCAGCTTAGAGGACTGGGGCAAGCCCCAGCATTTT.

The sample holds a few counts of this clonotype. The chain couples TRBV12-3 or TRBV12-4 to TRBJ2-1, with D hard to call. V shed 7 bases and J shed 6 bases, with 10 bases lying between them. This CDR3 comprises 12 residues. The CDR3 DNA is TGTGCCAGCACCCCGAGTTTCAATGAGCAGTTCTTC. This encodes CASTPSFNEQFF.

The chain joins TRBV7-9 to TRBJ2-4, with D maybe TRBD2 (6 bases). CDR3 size: 19 residues. Germline loops: CDR1 SEHNR, CDR2 FQNEAQ (reference sequence). V was pared by 4 bases and J by 2 bases, with 24 bases between. The CDR3 DNA reads TGTGCCAGCAGCTCCTTCTCCGGGACTGCCCCACTTTCCAAAAACATTCAGTACTTC. Translating gives CASSSFSGTAPLSKNIQYF.

This clonotype was seen only a few times. The genes are TRBV2 and TRBJ2-5, with a tentative D call TRBD2 (5 bases). Germline CDR1 and CDR2: SNHLY and FYNNEI. CDR3 length equals 16 residues. The V end lost 0 bases, the J end lost 0 bases, and 11 bases lay between the germline ends. The DNA for the CDR3 is TGTGCCAGCAGTGAAGCTGGACGGGGATACCAAGAGACCCAGTACTTC. Translation: CASSEAGRGYQETQYF.

This clonotype was seen a single time. The chain couples TRBV7-9 to TRBJ2-4; the D is unclear. CDR1 SEHNR and CDR2 FQNEAQ come from the germline V gene (reference sequence). The CDR3 length is 15 residues. The germline V and J ends were trimmed by 1 base and 4 bases, with 11 bases remaining between them. The CDR3 DNA sequence: TGTGCCAGCAGCTTAGAGGGTCGCCAGAAAAACATTCAGTACTTC. This encodes CASSLEGRQKNIQYF.

This clonotype came up a few times. The chain recombines TRBV11-1 with TRBJ1-2, with D maybe TRBD1 (6 bases). CDR1 is SGHAT, CDR2 FQDESV, per germline (reference sequence). The CDR3 spans 15 residues. V lost 5 bases and J lost 4, with 17 bases in between. CDR3 in DNA: TGTGCCAGCAGCCGGCTGCAGGGAGGGGGCTATGGCTACACCTTC. Translation: CASSRLQGGGYGYTF. Looking up the rest from reference TRBV11-1 and TRBJ1-2 gives the full variable domain: EAEVAQSPRYKITEKSQAVAFWCDPISGHATLYWYRQILGQGPELLVQFQDESVVDDSQLPKDRFSAERLKGVDSTLKIQPAELGDSAMYLCASSRLQGGGYGYTFGSGTRLTVV.

On this clonotype itself: A single base separates this from a much larger clone, so it may be a read error. J is TRBJ2-3 and V is TRBV7-3; D may be TRBD1 or TRBD2 (5 bases each). Germline CDR1 reads SGHTA; CDR2 reads FQGTGA. Trimming left V 4 bases short and J 5 bases short, with 19 bases between. The CDR3 is made up of 16 amino acids. The DNA of the CDR3 is TGTGCCAGCAGCTCGCCAGAGGGGCGTGTACGAGATACGCAGTATTTT. This gives the protein CASSSPEGRVRDTQYF.

This clonotype occurred many times. V and J are TRBV27 and TRBJ1-1, with D unclear. Germline V gene data show CDR1 as MNHEY and CDR2 as SMNVEV (reference sequence). The CDR3 runs 16 residues. V was clipped by 4 bases and J by 2 bases, with 17 bases between them. The CDR3: CASSSHNRMINTEAFF. CDR3 in DNA: TGTGCCAGCAGTTCACACAATCGGATGATTAACACTGAAGCTTTCTTT.

This clonotype appeared a few times. This chain uses TRBV27 with TRBJ2-6; no definite D call. Germline CDR1 and CDR2: MNHEY and SMNVEV (reference sequence). V was clipped by 3 bases and J by 1 base, with 4 bases between them. CDR3 size: 14 residues. The CDR3 reads CASSFVSGANVLTF. CDR3 DNA: TGTGCCAGCAGTTTTGTTTCTGGGGCCAACGTCCTGACTTTC. The full variable domain, its missing parts supplied by reference TRBV27 and TRBJ2-6, is EAQVTQNPRYLITVTGKKLTVTCSQNMNHEYMSWYRQDPGLGLRQIYYSMNVEVTDKGDVPEGYKVSRKEKRNFPLILESPSPNQTSLYFCASSFVSGANVLTFGAGSRLTVL.

J is TRBJ2-2 and V is TRBV4-1; D is undetermined. The CDR3 sequence is 14 residues long. Germline CDR1 is MGHRA and CDR2 is YSYEKL. Trimming pared 0 bases from V and 1 base from J, leaving 3 bases between. DNA of the CDR3: TGCGCCAGCAGCCAAGAGATGAACACCGGGGAGCTGTTTTTT. It encodes CASSQEMNTGELFF.

The chain carries TRBV19 and TRBJ1-1; 8 bases map to TRBD1. Germline CDR1 reads LNHDA; CDR2 reads SQIVND (reference sequence). There are 15 residues in the CDR3. Losses at the gene ends were 4 bases for V and 6 bases for J; bases not matched to a gene: 10. CDR3 nucleotide sequence: TGTGCCAGTAGTACCACCGGACAGGGTTATTCTGAAGCTTTCTTT. It codes for CASSTTGQGYSEAFF.

The chain joins TRBV10-3 to TRBJ2-1, with 9 bases matching TRBD2. Germline values: CDR1 ENHRY, CDR2 SYGVKD. The CDR3 is 16 residues long. V dropped 3 bases and J dropped 8; count of bases not matched to a gene: 11. CDR3 sequence reads: CAISERAGGPIDEQFF. The CDR3 DNA sequence: TGTGCCATCAGTGAAAGGGCGGGGGGGCCAATCGATGAGCAGTTCTTC.

This clonotype has a handful of counts. The chain recombines TRBV12-3 or TRBV12-4 with TRBJ2-1, with 8 positions matching TRBD2. This CDR3 has 17 amino acids. V lost 3 bases to trimming and J lost 4 bases; unmatched junction nucleotides: 11. The CDR3 loop reads CASSFLAGHSGYNEQFF. DNA of the CDR3: TGTGCCAGCAGTTTTCTAGCGGGCCACAGCGGATACAATGAGCAGTTCTTC.

This clonotype was counted only a few times. A read error may explain this, as a much larger clone is one base away. The rearrangement joins TRBV5-4 to TRBJ2-1, with 14 bases aligning to TRBD2. J lost 2 bases, V lost 3 bases, and 10 bases had no gene match. Looked up from germline, CDR1 is SGHNT and CDR2 is YYREEE (reference sequence). The CDR3 contains 19 residues. The CDR3 loop reads CASSSKGLAGDQPYNEQFF. DNA for the CDR3: TGTGCCAGCAGCTCCAAGGGACTAGCGGGGGACCAACCCTACAATGAGCAGTTCTTC.

Only a few counts were recorded for this clonotype. The chain couples TRBV9 to TRBJ2-3, with 7 bases matching TRBD2. V trimming: 3 bases; J trimming: 3 bases; junction bases outside the gene matches: 13. Per the germline V gene, CDR1 is SGDLS and CDR2 is YYNGEE. The CDR3 spans 17 residues. CDR3 sequence (DNA): TGTGCCAGCAGCGCCCAGGGAGGGATAAGCTTGACAGATACGCAGTATTTT. Protein: CASSAQGGISLTDTQYF.

This chain links TRBV7-9 with TRBJ2-7; D is unclear. There are 14 residues in the CDR3. CDR1 SEHNR and CDR2 FQNEAQ come from the germline V gene (reference sequence). V lost 4 bases and J 1 base, leaving 11 bases between the germline ends. CDR3 DNA: TGTGCCAGCAGCTGGAAGGCGGCTTCCTACGAGCAGTACTTC. This encodes CASSWKAASYEQYF. The full variable domain, rest sourced from reference TRBV7-9 and TRBJ2-7, is DTGVSQNPRHKITKRGQNVTFRCDPISEHNRLYWYRQTLGQGPEFLTYFQNEAQLEKSRLLSDRFSAERPKGSFSTLEIQRTEQGDSAMYLCASSWKAASYEQYFGPGTRLTVT.

The rearrangement links TRBV29-1 to TRBJ2-2; 8 bases fit TRBD1. Germline trimming cut 7 bases from V and 4 bases from J; bases unmatched to any gene: 2. Germline V gene lookup returns CDR1 SQVTM and CDR2 ANQGSEA. This CDR3 has 12 residues. The CDR3 is CSATGGTGELFF. The CDR3 coding sequence is TGCAGCGCCACAGGGGGCACCGGGGAGCTGTTTTTT.

The chain links TRBV7-9 to TRBJ2-2; 8 nucleotides agree with TRBD1. From germline, CDR1 is SEHNR and CDR2 FQNEAQ (reference sequence). The CDR3 sequence is 16 residues long. After removal of 6 bases from V and 3 bases from J, the junction contained 9 bases not matched to a gene. DNA for the CDR3: TGTGCCAGCAGATGGACAGGGAGGTCGGACACCGGGGAGCTGTTTTTT. Protein sequence: CASRWTGRSDTGELFF.

The sample holds many counts of this clonotype. Written as DNA, the CDR3 is TGTGCCAGCAGTTACAAGGGGGCGCGTGAAGCTTTCTTT. Residues: CASSYKGAREAFF. The chain employs TRBV6-5 and TRBJ1-1, with TRBD1 matching over 7 bases. Germline lookup yields CDR1 MNHEY and CDR2 SVGAGI. This CDR3 has 13 residues. The V gene end was trimmed by 2 bases and the J gene end by 7 bases; junction bases not matched to a gene: 4.

The rearrangement joins TRBV25-1 to TRBJ2-5; D may be TRBD2 (6 bases). CDR1 and CDR2 (germline): MGHDK, SYGVNS. CDR3 size: 17 residues. V lost 3 bases, J lost 6 bases, and 23 bases lay in between. The CDR3 DNA reads TGTGCCAGCAGTGAGTTGGGGGGTGAAGCAGGAGGAAAGACCCAGTACTTC. Its protein is CASSELGGEAGGKTQYF.

This chain connects TRBV6-5 to TRBJ1-1, with no clear D. Germline CDR1 is MNHEY and CDR2 is SVGAGI. V lost 0 bases, J lost 2 bases, and 10 bases lay in between. The CDR3 runs to 15 residues. The CDR3 sequence: CASSYSWGINTEAFF. The CDR3 DNA is TGTGCCAGCAGTTACTCGTGGGGAATCAACACTGAAGCTTTCTTT.